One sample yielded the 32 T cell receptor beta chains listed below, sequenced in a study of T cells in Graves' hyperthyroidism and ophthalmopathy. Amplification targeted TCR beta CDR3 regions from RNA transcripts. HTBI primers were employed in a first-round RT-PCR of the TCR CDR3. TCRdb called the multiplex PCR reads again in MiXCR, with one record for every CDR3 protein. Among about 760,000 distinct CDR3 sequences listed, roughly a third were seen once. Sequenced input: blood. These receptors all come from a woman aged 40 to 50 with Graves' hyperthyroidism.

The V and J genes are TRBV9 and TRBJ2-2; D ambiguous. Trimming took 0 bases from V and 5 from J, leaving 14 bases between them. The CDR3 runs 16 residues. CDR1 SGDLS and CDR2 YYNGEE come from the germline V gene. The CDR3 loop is CASSVELGHRTGELFF. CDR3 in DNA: TGTGCCAGCAGCGTAGAACTTGGGCACAGAACCGGGGAGCTGTTTTTT.

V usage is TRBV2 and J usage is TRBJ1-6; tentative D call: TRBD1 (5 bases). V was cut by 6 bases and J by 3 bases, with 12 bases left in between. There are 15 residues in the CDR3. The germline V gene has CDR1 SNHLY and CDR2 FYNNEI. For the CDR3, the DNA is TGTGCCAGCAGCTCCCAGGGTGGCTATAATTCACCCCTCCACTTT. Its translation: CASSSQGGYNSPLHF. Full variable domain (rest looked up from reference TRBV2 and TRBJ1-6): EPEVTQTPSHQVTQMGQEVILRCVPISNHLYFYWYRQILGQKVEFLVSFYNNEISEKSEIFDDQFSVERPDGSNFTLKIRSTKLEDSAMYFCASSSQGGYNSPLHFGNGTRLTVT.

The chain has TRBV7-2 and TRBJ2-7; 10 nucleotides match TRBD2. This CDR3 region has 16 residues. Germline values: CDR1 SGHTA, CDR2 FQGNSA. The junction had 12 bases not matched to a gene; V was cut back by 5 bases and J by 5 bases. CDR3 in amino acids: CASSLDLSGRLNEQYF. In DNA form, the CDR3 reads TGTGCCAGCAGCCTAGACCTTAGCGGGAGGCTGAACGAGCAGTACTTC.

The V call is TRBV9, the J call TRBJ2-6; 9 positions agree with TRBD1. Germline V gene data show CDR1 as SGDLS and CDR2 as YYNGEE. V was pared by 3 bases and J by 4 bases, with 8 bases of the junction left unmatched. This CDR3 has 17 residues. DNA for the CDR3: TGTGCCAGCAGCGACCGGGACAGGGCCGTAGGGGCCAACGTCCTGACTTTC. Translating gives CASSDRDRAVGANVLTF.

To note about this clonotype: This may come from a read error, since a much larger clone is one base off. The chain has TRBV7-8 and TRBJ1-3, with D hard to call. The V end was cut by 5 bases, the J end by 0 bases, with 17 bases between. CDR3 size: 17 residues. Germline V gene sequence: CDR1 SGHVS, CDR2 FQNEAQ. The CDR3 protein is CASSRTLWGDSGNTIYF. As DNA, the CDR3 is TGTGCCAGCAGCCGTACGCTCTGGGGAGACTCTGGAAACACCATATATTTT.

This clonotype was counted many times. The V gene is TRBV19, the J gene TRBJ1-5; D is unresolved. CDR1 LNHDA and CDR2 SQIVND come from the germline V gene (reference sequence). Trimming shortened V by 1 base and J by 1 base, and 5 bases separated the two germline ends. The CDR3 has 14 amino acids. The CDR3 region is CASSIAQSNQPQHF. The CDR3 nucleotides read TGTGCCAGTAGTATAGCACAGAGCAATCAGCCCCAGCATTTT.

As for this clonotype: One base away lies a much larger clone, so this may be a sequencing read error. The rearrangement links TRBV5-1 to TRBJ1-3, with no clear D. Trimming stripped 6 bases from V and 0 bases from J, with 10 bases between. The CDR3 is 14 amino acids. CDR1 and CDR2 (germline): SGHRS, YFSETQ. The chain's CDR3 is CASTQDFSGNTIYF. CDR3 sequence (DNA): TGCGCCAGCACCCAAGATTTCTCTGGAAACACCATATATTTT. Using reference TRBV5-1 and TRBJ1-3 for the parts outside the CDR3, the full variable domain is KAGVTQTPRYLIKTRGQQVTLSCSPISGHRSVSWYQQTPGQGLQFLFEYFSETQRNKGNFPGRFSGRQFSNSRSEMNVSTLELGDSALYLCASTQDFSGNTIYFGEGSWLTVV.

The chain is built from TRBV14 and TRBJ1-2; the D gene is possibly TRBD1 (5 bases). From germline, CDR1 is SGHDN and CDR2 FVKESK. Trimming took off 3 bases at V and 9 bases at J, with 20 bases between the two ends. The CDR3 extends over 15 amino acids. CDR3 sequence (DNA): TGTGCCAGCAGCCATCCGACCCGGGGGATCAGAAGCTACACCTTC. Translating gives CASSHPTRGIRSYTF.

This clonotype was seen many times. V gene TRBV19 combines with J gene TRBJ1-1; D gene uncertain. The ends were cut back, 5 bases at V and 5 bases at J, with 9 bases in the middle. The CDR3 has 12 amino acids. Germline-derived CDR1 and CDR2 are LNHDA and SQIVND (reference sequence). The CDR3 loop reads CASSGVKTEAFF. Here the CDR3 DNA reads TGTGCCAGTAGTGGGGTAAAGACTGAAGCTTTCTTT.

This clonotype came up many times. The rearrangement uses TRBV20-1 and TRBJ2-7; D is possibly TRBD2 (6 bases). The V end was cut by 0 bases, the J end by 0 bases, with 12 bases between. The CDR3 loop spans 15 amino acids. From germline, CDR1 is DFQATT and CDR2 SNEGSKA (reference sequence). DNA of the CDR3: TGCAGTGCTAGAGATGTGGGGGGAGACTCCTACGAGCAGTACTTC. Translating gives CSARDVGGDSYEQYF.

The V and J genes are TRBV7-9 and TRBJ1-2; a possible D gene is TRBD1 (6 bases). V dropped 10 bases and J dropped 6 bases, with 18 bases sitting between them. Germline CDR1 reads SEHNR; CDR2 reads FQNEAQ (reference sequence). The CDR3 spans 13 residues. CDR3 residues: CATHSQGSDGYTF. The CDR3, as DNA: TGTGCCACTCATTCCCAGGGGTCGGATGGCTACACCTTC.

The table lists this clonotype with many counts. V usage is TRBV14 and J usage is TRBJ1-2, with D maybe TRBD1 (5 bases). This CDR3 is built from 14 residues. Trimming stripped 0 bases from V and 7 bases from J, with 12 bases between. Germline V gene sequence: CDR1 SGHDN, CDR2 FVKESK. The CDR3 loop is CASSQDSGGSGYTF. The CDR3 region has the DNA TGTGCCAGCAGCCAAGATTCGGGGGGTAGTGGCTACACCTTC. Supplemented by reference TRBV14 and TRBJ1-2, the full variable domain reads EAGVTQFPSHSVIEKGQTVTLRCDPISGHDNLYWYRRVMGKEIKFLLHFVKESKQDESGMPNNRFLAERTGGTYSTLKVQPAELEDSGVYFCASSQDSGGSGYTFGSGTRLTVV.

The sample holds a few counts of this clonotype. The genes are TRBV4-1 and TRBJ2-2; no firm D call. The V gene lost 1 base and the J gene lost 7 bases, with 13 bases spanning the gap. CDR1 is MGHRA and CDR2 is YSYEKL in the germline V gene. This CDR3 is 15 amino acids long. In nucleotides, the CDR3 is TGCGCCAGCAGCCAAGGCCCCATTTCTGTCGGGGAGCTGTTTTTT. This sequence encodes CASSQGPISVGELFF.

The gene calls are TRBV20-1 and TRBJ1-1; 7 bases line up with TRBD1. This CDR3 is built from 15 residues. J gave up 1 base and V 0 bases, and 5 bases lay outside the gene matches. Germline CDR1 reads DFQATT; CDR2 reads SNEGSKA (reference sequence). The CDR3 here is CSARDEGAGNTEAFF. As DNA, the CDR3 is TGCAGTGCTAGAGATGAGGGGGCGGGGAACACTGAAGCTTTCTTT.

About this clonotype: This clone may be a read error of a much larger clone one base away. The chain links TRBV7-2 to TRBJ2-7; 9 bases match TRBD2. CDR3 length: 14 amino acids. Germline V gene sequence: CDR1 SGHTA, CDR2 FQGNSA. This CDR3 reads CASSQRGVIYEQHF. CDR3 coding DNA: TGTGCCAGCAGCCAGCGGGGGGTTATCTACGAGCAGCACTTC. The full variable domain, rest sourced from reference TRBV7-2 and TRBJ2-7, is GAGVSQSPSNKVTEKGKDVELRCDPISGHTALYWYRQSLGQGLEFLIYFQGNSAPDKSGLPSDRFSAERTGGSVSTLTIQRTQQEDSAVYLCASSQRGVIYEQHFGPGTRLTVT.

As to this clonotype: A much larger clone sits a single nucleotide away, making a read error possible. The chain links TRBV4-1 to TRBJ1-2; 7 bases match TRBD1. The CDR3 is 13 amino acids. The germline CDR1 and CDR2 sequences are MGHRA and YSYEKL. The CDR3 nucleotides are TGCGCCAGCAGTCTAGGGGGCGTCGATGGCTGCACCTTC. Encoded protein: CASSLGGVDGCTF.

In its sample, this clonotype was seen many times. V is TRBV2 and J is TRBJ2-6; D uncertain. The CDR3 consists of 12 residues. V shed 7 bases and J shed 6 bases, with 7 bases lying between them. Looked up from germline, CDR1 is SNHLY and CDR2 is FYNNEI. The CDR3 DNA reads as TGTGCCAGCAATCTGGCGGCCAACGTCCTGACTTTC. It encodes CASNLAANVLTF.

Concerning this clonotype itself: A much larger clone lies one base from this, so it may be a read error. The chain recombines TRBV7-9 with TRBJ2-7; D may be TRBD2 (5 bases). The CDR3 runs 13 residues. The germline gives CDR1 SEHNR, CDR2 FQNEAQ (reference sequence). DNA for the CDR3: TGTGCCAGCCGGACCGAGGGCCTCTACGGGCAGTACTTC. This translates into CASRTEGLYGQYF. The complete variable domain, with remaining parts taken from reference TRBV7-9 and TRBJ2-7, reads DTGVSQNPRHKITKRGQNVTFRCDPISEHNRLYWYRQTLGQGPEFLTYFQNEAQLEKSRLLSDRFSAERPKGSFSTLEIQRTEQGDSAMYLCASRTEGLYGQYFGPGTRLTVT.

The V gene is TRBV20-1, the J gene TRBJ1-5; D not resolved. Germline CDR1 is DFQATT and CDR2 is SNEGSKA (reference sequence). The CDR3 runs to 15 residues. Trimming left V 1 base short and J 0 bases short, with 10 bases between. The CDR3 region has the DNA TGCAGTGCTAGAGGAGAAGCGGATAGCAATCAGCCCCAGCATTTT. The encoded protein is CSARGEADSNQPQHF.

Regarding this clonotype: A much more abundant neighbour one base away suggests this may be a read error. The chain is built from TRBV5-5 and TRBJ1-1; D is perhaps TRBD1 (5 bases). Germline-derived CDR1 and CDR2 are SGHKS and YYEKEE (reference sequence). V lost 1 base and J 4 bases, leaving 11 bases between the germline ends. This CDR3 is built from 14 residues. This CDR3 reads CASSLPGGTTEAFF. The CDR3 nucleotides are TGTGCCAGCAGCTTGCCTGGGGGAACCACTGAAGCTTTCTTT.

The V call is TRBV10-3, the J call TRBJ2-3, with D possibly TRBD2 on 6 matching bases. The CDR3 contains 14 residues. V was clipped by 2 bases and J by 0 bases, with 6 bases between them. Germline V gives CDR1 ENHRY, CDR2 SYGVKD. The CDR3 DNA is TGTGCCATCAGTGAGGGGGGGAGCACAGATACGCAGTATTTT. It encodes CAISEGGSTDTQYF.

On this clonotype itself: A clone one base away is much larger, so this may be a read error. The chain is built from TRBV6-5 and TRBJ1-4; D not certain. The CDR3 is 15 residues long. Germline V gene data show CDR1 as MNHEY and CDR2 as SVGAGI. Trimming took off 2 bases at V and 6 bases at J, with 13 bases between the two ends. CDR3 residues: CASSYPRAKDEKLFF. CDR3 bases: TGTGCCAGCAGTTACCCCCGGGCAAAGGATGAAAAACTGTTTTTT.

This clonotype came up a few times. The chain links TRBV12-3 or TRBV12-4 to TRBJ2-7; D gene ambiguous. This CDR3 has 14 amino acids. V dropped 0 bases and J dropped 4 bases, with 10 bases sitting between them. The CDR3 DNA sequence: TGTGCCAGCAGTTTAGCGGGCACGGAGTACGAGCAGTACTTC. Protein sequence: CASSLAGTEYEQYF.

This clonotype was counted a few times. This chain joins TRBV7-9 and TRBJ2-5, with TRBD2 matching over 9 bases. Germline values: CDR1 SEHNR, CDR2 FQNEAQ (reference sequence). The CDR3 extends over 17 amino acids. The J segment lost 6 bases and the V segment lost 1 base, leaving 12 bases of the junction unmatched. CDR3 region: CASSLVQASGMRQTQYF. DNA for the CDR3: TGTGCCAGCAGCTTAGTCCAGGCTAGCGGGATGCGACAGACCCAGTACTTC. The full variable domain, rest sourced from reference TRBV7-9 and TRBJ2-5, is DTGVSQNPRHKITKRGQNVTFRCDPISEHNRLYWYRQTLGQGPEFLTYFQNEAQLEKSRLLSDRFSAERPKGSFSTLEIQRTEQGDSAMYLCASSLVQASGMRQTQYFGPGTRLLVL.

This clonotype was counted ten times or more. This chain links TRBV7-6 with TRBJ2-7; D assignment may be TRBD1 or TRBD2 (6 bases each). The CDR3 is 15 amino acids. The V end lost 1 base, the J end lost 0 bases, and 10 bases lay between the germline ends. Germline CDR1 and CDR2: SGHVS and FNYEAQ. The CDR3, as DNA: TGTGCCAGCAGCTTAGGTGAGGGGGGCTCCTACGAGCAGTACTTC. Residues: CASSLGEGGSYEQYF.

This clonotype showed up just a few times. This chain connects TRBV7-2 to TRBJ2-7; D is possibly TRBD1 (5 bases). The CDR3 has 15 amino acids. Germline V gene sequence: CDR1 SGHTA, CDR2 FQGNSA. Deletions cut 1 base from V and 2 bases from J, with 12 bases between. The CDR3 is CASSLGVGPTYEQYF. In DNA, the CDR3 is TGTGCCAGCAGCTTAGGGGTGGGGCCCACCTACGAGCAGTACTTC.

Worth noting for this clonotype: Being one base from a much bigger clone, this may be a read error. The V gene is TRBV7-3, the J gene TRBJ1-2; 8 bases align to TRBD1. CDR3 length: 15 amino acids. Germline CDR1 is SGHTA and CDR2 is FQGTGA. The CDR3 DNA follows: TGTGCCAGCAGTTTAAAGACAGGGGCTAGCTATGGCTACACCTTC. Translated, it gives CASSLKTGASYGYTF. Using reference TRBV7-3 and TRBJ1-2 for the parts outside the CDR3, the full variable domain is GAGVSQTPSNKVTEKGKYVELRCDPISGHTALYWYRQSLGQGPEFLIYFQGTGAADDSGLPNDRFFAVRPEGSVSTLKIQRTERGDSAVYLCASSLKTGASYGYTFGSGTRLTVV.

CDR3 sequence (DNA): TGCAGTGCTAGAACAGCCCGGGACAGGGTTTCCCCGGAGCATTTT. Its translation: CSARTARDRVSPEHF. The chain combines TRBV20-1 with TRBJ1-5, with 9 positions matching TRBD1. Losses at the gene ends were 2 bases for V and 14 bases for J; bases not matched to a gene: 16. The CDR3 is made up of 15 amino acids. Germline CDR1 and CDR2: DFQATT and SNEGSKA (reference sequence).

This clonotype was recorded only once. The CDR3 loop reads CASTSYGSFPYEQYF. The CDR3 DNA is TGTGCCAGCACCTCATACGGCTCTTTTCCCTACGAGCAGTACTTC. The chain couples TRBV7-2 to TRBJ2-7; D unclear. This CDR3 spans 15 amino acids. Germline V gives CDR1 SGHTA, CDR2 FQGNSA. The V and J ends lost 7 bases and 2 bases respectively, with 18 bases between them.

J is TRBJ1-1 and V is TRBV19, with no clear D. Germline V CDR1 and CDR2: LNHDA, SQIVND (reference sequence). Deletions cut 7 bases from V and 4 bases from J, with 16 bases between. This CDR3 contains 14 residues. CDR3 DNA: TGTGCCAGTACCCCCTCGGCGAAAAGCACTGAAGCTTTCTTT. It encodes CASTPSAKSTEAFF.

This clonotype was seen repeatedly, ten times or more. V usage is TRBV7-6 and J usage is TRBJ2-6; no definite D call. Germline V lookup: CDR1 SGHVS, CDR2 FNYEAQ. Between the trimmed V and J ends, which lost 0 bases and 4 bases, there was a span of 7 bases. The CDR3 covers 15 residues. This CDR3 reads CASSLAGLGANVLTF. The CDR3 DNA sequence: TGTGCCAGCAGCTTAGCTGGGTTGGGGGCCAACGTCCTGACTTTC.

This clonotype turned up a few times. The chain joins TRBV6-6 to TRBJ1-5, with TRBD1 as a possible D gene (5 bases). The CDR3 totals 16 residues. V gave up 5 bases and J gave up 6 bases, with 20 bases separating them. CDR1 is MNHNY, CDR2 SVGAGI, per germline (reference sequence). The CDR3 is CASSERGFPWSQPQHF. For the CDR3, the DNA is TGTGCCAGCAGTGAAAGGGGTTTCCCCTGGAGTCAGCCCCAGCATTTT.